A single sample gave rise to the 8 T cell receptor beta chains below, sequenced in a study of Graves' ophthalmopathy and Graves' hyperthyroidism. Using RNA transcripts, the TCR beta CDR3 regions were amplified. Second-round multiplex PCR followed a first-round RT-PCR using HTBI primers. TCRdb analysed the multiplex PCR reads with MiXCR anew, one entry per CDR3 protein. The sample has 230,000 or so distinct CDR3 sequences; 45% to 55% are singletons. What was sequenced was peripheral blood. These receptors were taken from an adult man with Graves' ophthalmopathy.

This chain joins TRBV19 and TRBJ1-1, with TRBD1 identical over 7 bases. CDR3 length equals 15 residues. J was trimmed by 5 bases and V by 5 bases; bases with no gene match: 11. Per the germline V gene, CDR1 is LNHDA and CDR2 is SQIVND (reference sequence). CDR3 protein: CASSLTTGEGTEAFF. CDR3 bases: TGTGCCAGTAGTCTCACCACAGGGGAGGGAACTGAAGCTTTCTTT.

The chain is built from TRBV7-8 and TRBJ2-7, with TRBD1 matching 9 bases. The CDR3 spans 15 residues. Germline trimming cut 5 bases from V and 4 bases from J; bases unmatched to any gene: 9. Looked up from germline, CDR1 is SGHVS and CDR2 is FQNEAQ. DNA for the CDR3: TGTGCCAGCAGCCCAAAGACAGGGGGAGGGTACGAGCAGTACTTC. It codes for CASSPKTGGGYEQYF.

This clonotype was counted a few times. J is TRBJ1-4 and V is TRBV12-3 or TRBV12-4; D gene unclear. V lost 6 bases to trimming and J lost 0 bases, with 11 bases between them. The CDR3 is made up of 15 amino acids. CDR3 loop: CASRRAEATNEKLFF. In nucleotides, the CDR3 is TGTGCCAGCAGGCGAGCAGAAGCAACTAATGAAAAACTGTTTTTT.

The sample holds a few counts of this clonotype. The CDR3: CASGADRFPYYGYTF. The CDR3 region has the DNA TGTGCCAGCGGCGCCGACAGATTCCCTTACTATGGCTACACCTTC. The chain joins TRBV9 to TRBJ1-2; TRBD1 might be the D (5 bases). This CDR3 is 15 amino acids long. Germline V CDR1 and CDR2: SGDLS, YYNGEE. The V and J ends lost 7 bases and 3 bases respectively, with 19 bases between them.

This clonotype appeared a single time. The chain links TRBV7-2 to TRBJ1-5; TRBD1 agrees at 9 bases. The germline V gene has CDR1 SGHTA and CDR2 FQGNSA. V lost 6 bases and J lost 7; bases outside the gene matches: 7. The CDR3 spans 14 residues. The DNA for the CDR3 is TGTGCCAGCAGTTTCTCCGGGACAGGGCAGCCCCAGCATTTT. Protein sequence: CASSFSGTGQPQHF.

This chain uses TRBV29-1 with TRBJ1-1; possible D gene TRBD1, 5 bases. In germline, CDR1 is SQVTM, CDR2 ANQGSEA. CDR3 length equals 12 residues. V lost 4 bases to trimming and J lost 3 bases, with 9 bases between them. CDR3 in amino acids: CSVGGGDTEAFF. The CDR3 nucleotides read TGCAGCGTTGGGGGGGGGGACACTGAAGCTTTCTTT.

A remark on this clonotype: No conserved phenylalanine or tryptophan is present at the end of the CDR3, so a read error is the likely explanation. The J gene is TRBJ2-7, the V gene TRBV20-1; D possibly corresponds to TRBD2 (6 bases). The germline V and J ends were trimmed by 0 bases and 3 bases, with 12 bases remaining between them. CDR1 is DFQATT, CDR2 SNEGSKA, per germline (reference sequence). The CDR3 spans 14 residues. This CDR3 reads CSARDETSVYEQYL. For the CDR3, the DNA is TGCAGTGCTAGAGACGAGACTAGTGTCTACGAGCAGTACCTC.

The chain has TRBV29-1 and TRBJ1-2; a weak D match, TRBD1 (5 bases). The V and J ends lost 1 base and 2 bases respectively, with 11 bases between them. Germline values: CDR1 SQVTM, CDR2 ANQGSEA. The CDR3 sequence is 14 residues long. The CDR3, as DNA: TGCAGCGTTGAAGGAATACAGGAGAACTATGGCTACACCTTC. Amino acids: CSVEGIQENYGYTF.